This paragraph reports one TCR beta chain. The data are from a study of T cell responses to AZD1222 COVID-19 vaccine. Method: immunoSEQ multiplex PCR; TCRdb's copy keeps in-frame clones and lacks some. Among tens of thousands of clones listed, about 80% were seen once. Material: peripheral blood, obtained 28 days after the second AZD1222 dose. The clonotype originates from an adult who received the AZD1222 COVID-19 vaccine.

The CDR3 DNA follows: TGTGCCAGCAGTTACGCCTTAACGAACACTGAAGCTTTCTTT. Amino acid sequence: CASSYALTNTEAFF. The chain combines TRBV6-2 or TRBV6-3 with TRBJ1-1; D remains ambiguous. Trimming took off 2 bases at V and 1 base at J, with 8 bases between the two ends. The CDR3 covers 14 residues. Germline V lookup: CDR1 MNHEY, CDR2 SVGEGT.